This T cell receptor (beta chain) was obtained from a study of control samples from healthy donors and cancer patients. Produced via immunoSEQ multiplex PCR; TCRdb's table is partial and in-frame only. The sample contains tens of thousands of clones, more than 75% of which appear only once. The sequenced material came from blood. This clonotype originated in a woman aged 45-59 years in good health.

CDR3 loop: CASSERRSDTF. The DNA for the CDR3 is TGTGCCAGCAGTGAAAGGCGGTCCGACACCTTC. V and J are TRBV6-1 and TRBJ1-2; no firm D call. This CDR3 contains 11 residues. Trimming cost V 2 bases and J 12 bases, with 10 bases left between them. Germline CDR1 reads MNHNS; CDR2 reads SASEGT.